The sequence of this T cell receptor (beta chain) was determined in a study of cytomegalovirus exposure and HLA in healthy donors. Study background: Of all 400 or so donors who were genotyped, 75% to 90% belonged to the Caucasian-associated ancestry cluster. Study-wide points: A later analysis revealed that TCR association rates differed between HLA loci, peaking at DRB1 and bottoming out at HLA-C. 150 or so TCR beta chains were listed as cytomegalovirus-associated.

The CDR3 has 14 residues. Looked up from germline, CDR1 is KGHSH and CDR2 is LQKENI. Trimming cost V 3 bases and J 0 bases; bases outside gene matches: 2. Turning to this clone: Its cognate antigen is unknown.

PCR involved 60 Vbeta and 13 Jbeta primers. Assay: immunoSEQ multiplex PCR; the TCRdb copy retains only in-frame clones and omits some. In the table there are tens of thousands of clones, 80% of which are singletons. This receptor was obtained from a woman aged 25 to 39 in good health and CMV-seronegative. Sequencing was performed on PBMCs. J is TRBJ2-7 and V is TRBV18; 7 bases fit TRBD1. The CDR3 DNA follows: TGTGCCAGCTCACCGGACAGGACCTCCTACGAGCAGTACTTC. Translated: CASSPDRTSYEQYF.